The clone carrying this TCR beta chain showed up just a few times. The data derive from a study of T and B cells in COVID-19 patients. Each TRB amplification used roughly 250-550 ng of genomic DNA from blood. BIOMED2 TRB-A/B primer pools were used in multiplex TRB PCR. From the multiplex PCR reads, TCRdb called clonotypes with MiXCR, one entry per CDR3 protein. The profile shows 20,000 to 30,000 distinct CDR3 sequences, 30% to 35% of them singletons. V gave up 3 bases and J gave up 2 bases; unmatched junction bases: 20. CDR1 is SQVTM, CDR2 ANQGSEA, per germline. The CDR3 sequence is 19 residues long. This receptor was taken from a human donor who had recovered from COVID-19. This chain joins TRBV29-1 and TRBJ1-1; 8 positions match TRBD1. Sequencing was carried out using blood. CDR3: CSVEVRGRVGEGPNTEAFF. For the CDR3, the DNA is TGCAGCGTTGAGGTCAGGGGGCGAGTAGGAGAAGGCCCAAACACTGAAGCTTTCTTT.